The 24 T cell receptor beta chains in this list originate from one sample, sequenced in a study of blood T cell repertoires in COVID-19. The method was immunoSEQ multiplex PCR; TCRdb's version includes in-frame clones alone and lacks a portion of them. The profile covers about 310,000 clones, with roughly 86% appearing a single time and around 8% taken by the ten largest. Specimen: peripheral blood. The receptor source for this set is a woman aged 45-59 years who had recovered from COVID-19.

This chain uses TRBV6-5 with TRBJ2-7; 15 bases map to TRBD2. The CDR3 length is 15 residues. The V segment lost 7 bases and the J segment 6 bases; nucleotides outside the gene matches: 7. Germline CDR1 is MNHEY and CDR2 is SVGAGI. Here the CDR3 reads CASTQQGLAGGEQYF. CDR3 nucleotide sequence: TGTGCCAGCACCCAACAGGGACTAGCGGGGGGCGAGCAGTACTTC.

This chain connects TRBV5-4 to TRBJ2-1; 8 bases line up with TRBD2. Germline V gene lookup returns CDR1 SGHNT and CDR2 YYREEE (reference sequence). J was trimmed by 9 bases and V by 4 bases; bases with no gene match: 6. The CDR3 has 13 amino acids. The CDR3: CASSRGGRVEQFF. CDR3 nucleotides: TGTGCCAGCAGCCGGGGGGGTCGAGTTGAGCAGTTCTTC.

The genes are TRBV3-1 (or the pseudogene TRBV3-2) and TRBJ1-6; D gene ambiguous. V lost 1 base, J lost 7 bases, and 8 bases lay in between. Germline V CDR1 and CDR2: LGHDT, YNNKEL (reference sequence). The CDR3 sequence is 14 residues long. Here the CDR3 DNA reads TGTGCCAGCAGCCAAGTAGGCGGAAATTCACCCCTCCACTTT. Translated: CASSQVGGNSPLHF.

The genes are TRBV5-4 and TRBJ1-6; D possibly corresponds to TRBD1 (6 bases). V lost 4 bases to trimming and J lost 7 bases, with 12 bases between them. CDR3 length: 14 residues. Germline CDR1 reads SGHNT; CDR2 reads YYREEE (reference sequence). This CDR3 reads CASSATGGNSPLHF. Here the CDR3 DNA reads TGTGCCAGCAGCGCGACAGGTGGGAATTCACCCCTCCACTTT.

This rearrangement joins TRBV5-1 to TRBJ2-1; maybe TRBD1 (5 bases). V was trimmed by 1 base and J by 9 bases, leaving 14 bases between them. The CDR3 is 14 residues long. Germline-derived CDR1 and CDR2 are SGHRS and YFSETQ. The CDR3 loop reads CASSLLGNQGEQFF. CDR3 bases: TGCGCCAGCAGCTTGCTAGGGAATCAGGGTGAGCAGTTCTTC.

V and J are TRBV5-4 and TRBJ1-5, with D possibly matching TRBD1 (5 bases). Germline V gene lookup returns CDR1 SGHNT and CDR2 YYREEE (reference sequence). Trimming removed 8 bases from V and 0 bases from J, with 9 bases in between. This CDR3 comprises 13 residues. CDR3 amino acids: CARTDSSNQPQHF. The CDR3 region has the DNA TGTGCCAGAACAGACAGTAGCAATCAGCCCCAGCATTTT.

The chain couples TRBV19 to TRBJ2-3; a possible D gene is TRBD1 (6 bases). The CDR3 consists of 13 residues. Trimming took 5 bases from V and 6 from J, leaving 12 bases between them. Germline CDR1 and CDR2: LNHDA and SQIVND (reference sequence). Here the CDR3 DNA reads TGTGCCAGTAGTCCATTTCAGGGGGATACGCAGTATTTT. It specifies CASSPFQGDTQYF.

The genes are TRBV2 and TRBJ1-4; 7 bases agree with TRBD1. This CDR3 contains 13 residues. The V gene's germline CDR1 is SNHLY and CDR2 FYNNEI. The CDR3 protein is CATGTDPNEKLFF. CDR3 nucleotide sequence: TGTGCAACAGGGACAGACCCTAATGAAAAACTGTTTTTT.

The genes are TRBV5-5 and TRBJ1-6; tentatively, D is TRBD1 (5 bases). This CDR3 is 16 amino acids long. Germline CDR1 is SGHKS and CDR2 is YYEKEE (reference sequence). V was shortened by 4 bases and J by 5 bases, with 16 bases between the two germline ends. The CDR3 nucleotides are TGTGCCAGCAGCCCGACCAGGGTGGAGAATAATTCACCCCTCCACTTT. Protein sequence: CASSPTRVENNSPLHF.

The chain couples TRBV14 to TRBJ1-1; tentative D call: TRBD1 (5 bases). V was clipped by 0 bases and J by 4 bases, with 9 bases between them. This CDR3 is 14 amino acids long. Germline CDR1 is SGHDN and CDR2 is FVKESK. CDR3 sequence: CASSQETDSTEAFF. The CDR3 nucleotides are TGTGCCAGCAGCCAAGAGACCGACAGCACTGAAGCTTTCTTT.

The V call is TRBV30, the J call TRBJ2-7; possibly TRBD2 for D (6 bases). This CDR3 region has 13 residues. Germline V CDR1 and CDR2: GTSNPN, SVGIG (reference sequence). V was pared by 2 bases and J by 3 bases, with 11 bases between. CDR3 in DNA: TGTGCCTGGAGTCTCGGGAGCCTCTACGAGCAGTACTTC. As protein: CAWSLGSLYEQYF.

The chain employs TRBV30 and TRBJ2-1, with TRBD2 matching over 10 bases. The trim removed 2 bases at V and 5 bases at J, leaving 6 bases unmatched. Germline CDR1 GTSNPN, CDR2 SVGIG (reference sequence). The length of the CDR3 is 15 residues. Here the CDR3 DNA reads TGTGCCTGGAGTAAAGGACTAGCGGCAAACAATGAGCAGTTCTTC. This translates into CAWSKGLAANNEQFF.

The gene calls are TRBV29-1 and TRBJ1-2, with TRBD1 identical over 9 bases. The length of the CDR3 is 13 residues. Germline-derived CDR1 and CDR2 are SQVTM and ANQGSEA. V was pared by 1 base and J by 8 bases, with 5 bases of the junction left unmatched. The CDR3 sequence: CSVEGYRGPGYTF. CDR3 bases: TGCAGCGTTGAAGGCTACAGGGGGCCGGGCTACACCTTC.

The chain has TRBV19 and TRBJ2-1; possibly TRBD2 for D (6 bases). Trimming removed 5 bases from V and 4 bases from J, with 12 bases in between. Germline CDR1 and CDR2: LNHDA and SQIVND (reference sequence). The CDR3 spans 14 residues. The CDR3: CASSFGGGYNEQFF. CDR3 nucleotide sequence: TGTGCCAGTAGTTTCGGGGGAGGATACAATGAGCAGTTCTTC.

This sequence joins TRBV28 and TRBJ1-5; the match to TRBD1 covers 9 bases. The CDR3 runs to 15 residues. In germline, CDR1 is MDHEN, CDR2 SYDVKM. The V gene end was trimmed by 6 bases and the J gene end by 6 bases; junction bases not matched to a gene: 9. In nucleotides, the CDR3 is TGTGCCAGCAGGAACAGGGGGCGATCGTTTCAGCCCCAGCATTTT. It specifies CASRNRGRSFQPQHF.

The DNA for the CDR3 is TGTGCCAGCAGCCAAGATTCAGGGGGTAAGGCGCCCCAGCATTTT. It yields the protein CASSQDSGGKAPQHF. The chain employs TRBV4-2 and TRBJ1-5; TRBD1 agrees at 7 bases. Trimming removed 0 bases from V and 9 bases from J; junction bases left unmatched: 8. This CDR3 has 15 amino acids. Germline lookup yields CDR1 LGHNA and CDR2 YNFKEQ.

The chain employs TRBV6-5 and TRBJ1-4; 10 bases match TRBD1. There are 14 residues in the CDR3. V was pared by 8 bases and J by 8 bases, with 8 bases of the junction left unmatched. Germline V CDR1 and CDR2: MNHEY, SVGAGI. CDR3 sequence: CASRTGTGVEKLFF. DNA for the CDR3: TGTGCCAGCCGAACCGGGACAGGGGTAGAAAAACTGTTTTTT.

With respect to this clone: Other nucleotide sequences in the sample specify the same CDR3. The rearrangement uses TRBV9 and TRBJ2-1, with D possibly TRBD1 on 6 matching bases. Germline CDR1 and CDR2: SGDLS and YYNGEE. V lost 0 bases and J lost 0, with 10 bases in between. This CDR3 contains 16 residues. The CDR3 sequence is CASSVGGRSSYNEQFF. The CDR3 nucleotides are TGTGCCAGCAGCGTAGGGGGGCGGAGCTCCTACAATGAGCAGTTCTTC. The entire variable domain, with the rest obtained from reference TRBV9 and TRBJ2-1, is as follows: DSGVTQTPKHLITATGQRVTLRCSPRSGDLSVYWYQQSLDQGLQFLIQYYNGEERAKGNILERFSAQQFPDLHSELNLSSLELGDSALYFCASSVGGRSSYNEQFFGPGTRLTVL.

The chain uses TRBV11-1 and TRBJ1-1; D may be TRBD1 (6 bases). The CDR3 sequence is 14 residues long. V was clipped by 1 base and J by 1 base, with 7 bases between them. CDR1 and CDR2 from the germline V gene are SGHAT and FQDESV (reference sequence). The CDR3 loop reads CASSLGGGNTEAFF. Written as DNA, the CDR3 is TGTGCCAGCAGCTTAGGAGGGGGGAACACTGAAGCTTTCTTT.

The chain couples TRBV28 to TRBJ1-6, with D uncertain. V lost 2 bases and J 7 bases, leaving 6 bases between the germline ends. This CDR3 region has 13 residues. Germline CDR1 reads MDHEN; CDR2 reads SYDVKM. In DNA, the CDR3 is TGTGCCAGCAGTTTAGTCGAGAATTCACCCCTCCACTTT. Its protein is CASSLVENSPLHF.

V usage is TRBV6-2 or TRBV6-3 and J usage is TRBJ1-2; 7 bases are a match to TRBD1. From germline, CDR1 is MNHEY and CDR2 SVGEGT. There are 16 residues in the CDR3. V gave up 6 bases and J gave up 6 bases; unmatched junction bases: 16. The CDR3 bases are TGTGCCAGCAGCCCCCGACAGGGACGACCTCCGAATGGCTACACCTTC. It yields the protein CASSPRQGRPPNGYTF.

V usage is TRBV12-3 or TRBV12-4 and J usage is TRBJ1-3; D is unclear. Trimming shortened V by 6 bases and J by 0 bases, and 6 bases separated the two germline ends. This CDR3 has 13 residues. The chain's CDR3 is CASRLVSGNTIYF. In DNA, the CDR3 is TGTGCCAGCAGACTGGTCTCTGGAAACACCATATATTTT.

This clone was seen just once. The genes are TRBV15 and TRBJ1-1; D perhaps matches TRBD1 (5 bases). The length of the CDR3 is 15 residues. The V and J ends lost 0 bases and 4 bases respectively, with 12 bases between them. Looked up from germline, CDR1 is LNHNV and CDR2 is YYDKDF (reference sequence). The CDR3 region is CATSRERQFFTEAFF. The CDR3 DNA is TGTGCCACCAGCAGAGAGAGACAGTTTTTCACTGAAGCTTTCTTT.

V gene TRBV7-8 combines with J gene TRBJ1-6; D ambiguous. This CDR3 comprises 14 residues. Looked up from germline, CDR1 is SGHVS and CDR2 is FQNEAQ. The V end was cut by 3 bases, the J end by 2 bases, with 5 bases between. CDR3 loop: CASSFSPYNSPLHF. CDR3 nucleotide sequence: TGTGCCAGCAGCTTTAGTCCCTATAATTCACCCCTCCACTTT. The full variable domain, with the rest looked up from reference TRBV7-8 and TRBJ1-6, is GAGVSQSPRYKVAKRGQDVALRCDPISGHVSLFWYQQALGQGPEFLTYFQNEAQLDKSGLPSDRFFAERPEGSVSTLKIQRTQQEDSAVYLCASSFSPYNSPLHFGNGTRLTVT.